One sample yielded the 29 T cell receptor beta chains listed below, sequenced in a study of blood T cell repertoires in COVID-19. Assay: immunoSEQ multiplex PCR; the TCRdb copy retains only in-frame clones and omits some. The sample includes hundreds of thousands of clones, roughly nine tenths of them seen just once. Source material: PBMCs or T cells enriched from blood (not recorded which). The source is a woman aged 45-65 years in a cohort exposed to, infected with or recovered from COVID-19 (not recorded which).

The genes are TRBV6-5 and TRBJ1-6; 9 nucleotides match TRBD1. V gave up 8 bases and J gave up 10 bases; unmatched junction bases: 6. The CDR3 totals 13 residues. Germline CDR1 is MNHEY and CDR2 is SVGAGI. The CDR3 region is CASGGTGTSPLHF. The CDR3 DNA sequence: TGTGCCAGCGGGGGGACAGGGACATCACCCCTCCACTTT.

The chain employs TRBV20-1 and TRBJ1-5; 8 nucleotides match TRBD1. The germline gives CDR1 DFQATT, CDR2 SNEGSKA (reference sequence). After removal of 3 bases from V and 8 bases from J, the junction contained 12 bases not matched to a gene. The CDR3 is 15 residues long. CDR3 in DNA: TGCAGTGCTAGTCGCAGGGGGCTTTCGGGGAAGCCCCAGCATTTT. As protein: CSASRRGLSGKPQHF.

V gene TRBV30 combines with J gene TRBJ2-1; maybe TRBD2 (6 bases). Germline CDR1 and CDR2: GTSNPN and SVGIG (reference sequence). CDR3 length equals 12 residues. V lost 2 bases, J lost 8 bases, and 10 bases lay in between. CDR3 loop: CAWSSSVYEQFF. CDR3 bases: TGTGCCTGGAGTTCTAGCGTCTATGAGCAGTTCTTC. Using reference TRBV30 and TRBJ2-1 for the parts outside the CDR3, the full variable domain is SQTIHQWPATLVQPVGSPLSLECTVEGTSNPNLYWYRQAAGRGLQLLFYSVGIGQISSEVPQNLSASRPQDRQFILSSKKLLLSDSGFYLCAWSSSVYEQFFGPGTRLTVL.

A few counts support this clone. The chain recombines TRBV24-1 with TRBJ1-5, with 7 bases identical to TRBD1. There are 17 residues in the CDR3. The V gene's germline CDR1 is KGHDR and CDR2 SFDVKD. Trimming took 8 bases from V and 1 from J; bases not matched to a gene: 13. The CDR3 loop reads CATTLPERGPSNQPQHF. DNA of the CDR3: TGTGCCACCACCCTTCCCGAGAGGGGGCCCAGCAATCAGCCCCAGCATTTT.

This sequence joins TRBV4-1 and TRBJ2-7; TRBD1 is a possible D gene (6 bases). Germline V gene data show CDR1 as MGHRA and CDR2 as YSYEKL. This CDR3 spans 16 amino acids. V dropped 0 bases and J dropped 4 bases, with 16 bases sitting between them. CDR3 in amino acids: CASSQELGRGRYEQYF. In DNA form, the CDR3 reads TGCGCCAGCAGCCAAGAGTTGGGCAGGGGCCGATACGAGCAGTACTTC.

This clone was recorded once. The J gene is TRBJ1-3, the V gene TRBV5-5; D may be TRBD1 (6 bases). The germline V and J ends were trimmed by 2 bases and 4 bases, with 13 bases remaining between them. This CDR3 region has 15 residues. Germline CDR1 and CDR2: SGHKS and YYEKEE (reference sequence). Here the CDR3 reads CASSFDGGLGNTIYF. The CDR3 bases are TGTGCCAGCAGCTTCGACGGGGGGCTAGGAAACACCATATATTTT.

The CDR3 loop is CASSPQGDQPQHF. DNA of the CDR3: TGTGCCAGCTCACCTCAGGGGGATCAGCCCCAGCATTTT. This chain connects TRBV18 to TRBJ1-5; 7 bases match TRBD1. The CDR3 sequence is 13 residues long. J gave up 5 bases and V 3 bases, and 1 base lay outside the gene matches. CDR1 KGHSH and CDR2 LQKENI come from the germline V gene.

The chain links TRBV11-3 to TRBJ2-2; possible D gene TRBD2, 6 bases. The germline gives CDR1 SGHNT, CDR2 YENEEA. This CDR3 has 16 amino acids. Between the trimmed V and J ends, which lost 5 bases and 3 bases, there was a span of 16 bases. CDR3 coding DNA: TGTGCCAGCAGCCCCCAAACCGGACTATACACCGGGGAGCTGTTTTTT. It specifies CASSPQTGLYTGELFF.

The chain employs TRBV5-6 and TRBJ2-3; D unclear. Deletions cut 0 bases from V and 0 bases from J, with 8 bases between. The CDR3 spans 15 residues. The germline CDR1 and CDR2 sequences are SGHDT and YYEEEE. The CDR3 loop is CASSLGPTSTDTQYF. CDR3 nucleotides: TGTGCCAGCAGCTTGGGTCCGACAAGCACAGATACGCAGTATTTT. The full variable domain, rest sourced from reference TRBV5-6 and TRBJ2-3, is DAGVTQSPTHLIKTRGQQVTLRCSPKSGHDTVSWYQQALGQGPQFIFQYYEEEERQRGNFPDRFSGHQFPNYSSELNVNALLLGDSALYLCASSLGPTSTDTQYFGPGTRLTVL.

V usage is TRBV4-1 and J usage is TRBJ2-7; 9 bases align to TRBD2. CDR1 is MGHRA and CDR2 is YSYEKL in the germline V gene. V lost 1 base, J lost 4 bases, and 8 bases stayed unmatched. This CDR3 spans 16 amino acids. CDR3 nucleotide sequence: TGCGCCAGCAGCCAAGCGGCGGGGGGGCCTCGGTACGAGCAGTACTTC. This sequence encodes CASSQAAGGPRYEQYF.

This chain joins TRBV3-1 (or the pseudogene TRBV3-2) and TRBJ1-1, with 8 bases fitting TRBD1. With 4 bases clipped from V and 6 bases from J, the junction kept 10 bases outside the gene matches. Germline assignment: CDR1 LGHDT and CDR2 YNNKEL (reference sequence). The CDR3 covers 15 residues. Here the CDR3 DNA reads TGTGCCAGCAGCCTAGGGACAGGTTTGAGAGCTGAAGCTTTCTTT. It is translated as CASSLGTGLRAEAFF.

This clone was seen more than once but under ten times. J is TRBJ2-7 and V is TRBV24-1; 7 bases line up with TRBD1. Germline V gene lookup returns CDR1 KGHDR and CDR2 SFDVKD. There are 14 residues in the CDR3. Trimming removed 5 bases from V and 6 bases from J; junction bases left unmatched: 9. The CDR3 coding sequence is TGTGCCACCAGTGGAGACAGGGTGGATTCCGAGCAGTACTTC. This gives the protein CATSGDRVDSEQYF.

The V call is TRBV1, the J call TRBJ1-1; TRBD1 is taken as the D call from the table, unchecked against the DNA. TRBV1 is classified as a pseudogene. The CDR3 consists of 20 residues. The CDR3 DNA sequence: TGCACCAGCAGCCACACCCGGGACAGGGGAGGCCCGGGGGTGAACACTGAAGCTTTCTTT. It encodes CTSSHTRDRGGPGVNTEAFF.

With regard to this clone: Distinct nucleotide sequences in the sample also encode this CDR3. The gene calls are TRBV28 and TRBJ1-1, with D unclear. Per the germline V gene, CDR1 is MDHEN and CDR2 is SYDVKM. V lost 1 base and J 1 base, leaving 4 bases between the germline ends. This CDR3 spans 13 amino acids. The CDR3 is CASSLLANTEAFF. The CDR3 DNA sequence: TGTGCCAGCAGTTTATTGGCGAACACTGAAGCTTTCTTT.

The chain couples TRBV7-9 to TRBJ2-5; D is ambiguous. The CDR3 consists of 14 residues. Germline CDR1 reads SEHNR; CDR2 reads FQNEAQ (reference sequence). Trimming shortened V by 2 bases and J by 2 bases, and 9 bases separated the two germline ends. CDR3 DNA: TGTGCCAGCAGCTTATCCCACTCTCAAGAGACCCAGTACTTC. Translation: CASSLSHSQETQYF.

The V call is TRBV5-1, the J call TRBJ1-1, with a tentative D call TRBD1 (6 bases). Germline CDR1 reads SGHRS; CDR2 reads YFSETQ. The CDR3 contains 15 residues. V was cut by 2 bases and J by 4 bases, with 15 bases left in between. The DNA of the CDR3 is TGCGCCAGCAGCTTTTCTCCAGGGGAAGTCACTGAAGCTTTCTTT. Translation: CASSFSPGEVTEAFF.

This chain links TRBV7-9 with TRBJ1-1, with a possible D match to TRBD1 (5 bases). The CDR3 is made up of 16 amino acids. CDR1 is SEHNR, CDR2 FQNEAQ, per germline (reference sequence). Trimming pared 0 bases from V and 4 bases from J, leaving 15 bases between. The CDR3 here is CASSLALKGRGTEAFF. CDR3 nucleotides: TGTGCCAGCAGCTTAGCGCTAAAGGGAAGGGGCACTGAAGCTTTCTTT.

The J gene is TRBJ2-2, the V gene TRBV5-1, with 9 bases aligning to TRBD1. The CDR3 covers 15 residues. Germline CDR1 and CDR2: SGHRS and YFSETQ. Trimming at V came to 4 bases and at J to 3 bases, leaving 4 bases not matched to a gene. The CDR3 reads CASSRDRVDTGELFF. Written as DNA, the CDR3 is TGCGCCAGCAGCCGGGACAGGGTAGACACCGGGGAGCTGTTTTTT.

This clone was picked up one time. J is TRBJ1-2 and V is TRBV7-9, with 8 nucleotides matching TRBD1. Germline-derived CDR1 and CDR2 are SEHNR and FQNEAQ (reference sequence). The V segment lost 2 bases and the J segment 1 base; nucleotides outside the gene matches: 9. This CDR3 comprises 17 residues. The CDR3 sequence is CASSLIVGTGYNYGYTF. The CDR3 DNA follows: TGTGCCAGCAGCTTAATTGTAGGGACAGGATATAACTATGGCTACACCTTC.

The chain recombines TRBV3-1 (or the pseudogene TRBV3-2) with TRBJ2-1; 14 bases map to TRBD2. CDR1 is LGHDT, CDR2 YNNKEL, per germline (reference sequence). Losses at the gene ends were 5 bases for V and 7 bases for J; bases not matched to a gene: 7. The CDR3 length is 16 residues. The CDR3 DNA reads as TGTGCCAGCAGCTCCAGGACTAGCGGGGGGAGGAATGAGCAGTTCTTC. It codes for CASSSRTSGGRNEQFF.

This clone has a single count. J is TRBJ1-2 and V is TRBV7-2, with 8 positions matching TRBD1. The germline CDR1 and CDR2 sequences are SGHTA and FQGNSA. The CDR3 is 14 residues long. The ends lost 1 base at V and 5 bases at J; junction bases unmatched: 3. The CDR3 nucleotides read TGTGCCAGCAGCTTAGGACAGGGGAGGTATGGCTACACCTTC. Encoded protein: CASSLGQGRYGYTF.

CDR3 DNA: TGTGCCAGCAGCTCTAGCGGGGGGTATACGCAGTATTTT. Protein: CASSSSGGYTQYF. The genes are TRBV6-2 or TRBV6-3 and TRBJ2-3; 11 nucleotides match TRBD2. J lost 7 bases, V lost 6 bases, and 3 bases had no gene match. This CDR3 has 13 residues. CDR1 and CDR2 (germline): MNHEY, SVGEGT.

V is TRBV19 and J is TRBJ1-1, with TRBD1 matching over 7 bases. Trimming took 0 bases from V and 7 from J; bases not matched to a gene: 5. The CDR3 runs 14 residues. Looked up from germline, CDR1 is LNHDA and CDR2 is SQIVND (reference sequence). The CDR3 nucleotides are TGTGCCAGTAGTATAGAAGGGGGCATGGGTGAAGCTTTCTTT. This gives the protein CASSIEGGMGEAFF.

The genes are TRBV7-3 and TRBJ2-3, with 10 bases that match TRBD2. The junction had 6 bases not matched to a gene; V was cut back by 8 bases and J by 1 base. This CDR3 has 15 amino acids. Per germline, CDR1 SGHTA and CDR2 FQGTGA. The CDR3 here is CASSSGTSGTDTQYF. The CDR3 DNA reads as TGTGCCAGCTCCTCCGGGACTAGCGGCACAGATACGCAGTATTTT.

This clone appeared a single time. The V and J genes are TRBV5-1 and TRBJ2-4, with D possibly matching TRBD1 (5 bases). This CDR3 is 15 amino acids long. Germline V gene sequence: CDR1 SGHRS, CDR2 YFSETQ. Trimming left V 0 bases short and J 0 bases short, with 7 bases between. This chain's CDR3 is CASSLAGIAKNIQYF. CDR3 bases: TGCGCCAGCAGCTTGGCAGGGATAGCCAAAAACATTCAGTACTTC.

V gene TRBV27 combines with J gene TRBJ1-1, with a possible D match to TRBD1 (6 bases). This CDR3 spans 14 amino acids. Germline CDR1 MNHEY, CDR2 SMNVEV (reference sequence). V dropped 3 bases and J dropped 1 base, with 9 bases sitting between them. The DNA of the CDR3 is TGTGCCAGCAGTTTGCAGGGGAGGAACACTGAAGCTTTCTTT. It codes for CASSLQGRNTEAFF.

This clone was seen once. V is TRBV28 and J is TRBJ1-2, with TRBD1 identical over 10 bases. This CDR3 spans 13 amino acids. From germline, CDR1 is MDHEN and CDR2 SYDVKM. After removal of 6 bases from V and 2 bases from J, the junction contained 0 bases not matched to a gene. The CDR3 protein is CASRGQGNYGYTF. As DNA, the CDR3 is TGTGCCAGCAGGGGACAGGGGAACTATGGCTACACCTTC.

This clone was recorded a few times. The rearrangement links TRBV4-1 to TRBJ1-3; possible D gene TRBD1, 5 bases. The CDR3 runs 17 residues. Looked up from germline, CDR1 is MGHRA and CDR2 is YSYEKL. Trimming took 0 bases from V and 8 from J, leaving 20 bases between them. This CDR3 is CASSQDILVSRGDTIYF. CDR3 in DNA: TGCGCCAGCAGCCAAGATATTTTGGTTAGCCGGGGGGACACCATATATTTT.

The V and J genes are TRBV7-2 and TRBJ2-7; TRBD1 agrees at 9 bases. After removal of 4 bases from V and 6 bases from J, the junction contained 7 bases not matched to a gene. From germline, CDR1 is SGHTA and CDR2 FQGNSA. This CDR3 contains 14 residues. CDR3 DNA: TGTGCCAGCAGCTCCTGGACAGGGGAGGGCGAGCAGTACTTC. Its protein is CASSSWTGEGEQYF.